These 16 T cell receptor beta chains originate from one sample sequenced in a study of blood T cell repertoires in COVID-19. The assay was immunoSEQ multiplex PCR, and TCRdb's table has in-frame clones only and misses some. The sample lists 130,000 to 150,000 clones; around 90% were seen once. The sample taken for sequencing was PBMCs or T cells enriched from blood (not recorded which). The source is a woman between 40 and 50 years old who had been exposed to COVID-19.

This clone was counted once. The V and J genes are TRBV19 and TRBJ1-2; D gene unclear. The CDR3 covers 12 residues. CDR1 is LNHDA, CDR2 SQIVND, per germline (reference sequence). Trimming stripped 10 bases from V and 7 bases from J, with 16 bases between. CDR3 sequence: CATPGPGGGYTF. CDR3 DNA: TGTGCCACCCCTGGGCCCGGAGGTGGCTACACCTTC.

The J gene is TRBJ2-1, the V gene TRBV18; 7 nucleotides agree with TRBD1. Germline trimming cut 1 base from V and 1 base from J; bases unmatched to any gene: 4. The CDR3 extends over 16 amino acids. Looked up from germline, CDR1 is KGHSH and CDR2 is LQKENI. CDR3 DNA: TGTGCCAGCTCACCACGACAGGGACAGTCCTACAATGAGCAGTTCTTC. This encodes CASSPRQGQSYNEQFF.

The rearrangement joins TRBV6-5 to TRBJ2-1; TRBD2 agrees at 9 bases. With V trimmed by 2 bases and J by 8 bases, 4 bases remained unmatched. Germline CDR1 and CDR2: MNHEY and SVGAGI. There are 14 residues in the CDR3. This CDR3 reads CASSYEREVDEQFF. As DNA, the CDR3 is TGTGCCAGCAGTTACGAGCGGGAGGTCGATGAGCAGTTCTTC.

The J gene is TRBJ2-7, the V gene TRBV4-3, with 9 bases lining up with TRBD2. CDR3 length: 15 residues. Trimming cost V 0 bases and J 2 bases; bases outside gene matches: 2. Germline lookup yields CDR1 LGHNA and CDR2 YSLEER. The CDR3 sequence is CASSQESSGTYEQYF. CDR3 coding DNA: TGCGCCAGCAGCCAAGAGTCTAGCGGGACCTACGAGCAGTACTTC.

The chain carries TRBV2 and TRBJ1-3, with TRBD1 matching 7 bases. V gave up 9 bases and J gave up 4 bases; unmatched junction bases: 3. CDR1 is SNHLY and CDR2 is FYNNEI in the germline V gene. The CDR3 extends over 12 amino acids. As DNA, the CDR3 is TGTGCCAGACAGGGGTTGGGAAACACCATATATTTT. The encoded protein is CARQGLGNTIYF.

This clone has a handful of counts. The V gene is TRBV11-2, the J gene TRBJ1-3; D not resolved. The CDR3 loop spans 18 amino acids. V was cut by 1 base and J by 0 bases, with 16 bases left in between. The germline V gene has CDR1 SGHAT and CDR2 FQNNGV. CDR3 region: CASSLGGRGRSSGNTIYF. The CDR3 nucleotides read TGTGCCAGCAGCTTAGGTGGCAGAGGCAGAAGCTCTGGAAACACCATATATTTT.

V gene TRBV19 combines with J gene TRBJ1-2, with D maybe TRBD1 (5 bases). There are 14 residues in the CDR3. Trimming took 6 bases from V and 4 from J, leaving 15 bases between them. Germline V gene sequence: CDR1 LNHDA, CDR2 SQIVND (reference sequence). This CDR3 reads CASSLGGVGYGYTF. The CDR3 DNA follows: TGTGCCAGTAGCTTGGGAGGGGTAGGCTATGGCTACACCTTC.

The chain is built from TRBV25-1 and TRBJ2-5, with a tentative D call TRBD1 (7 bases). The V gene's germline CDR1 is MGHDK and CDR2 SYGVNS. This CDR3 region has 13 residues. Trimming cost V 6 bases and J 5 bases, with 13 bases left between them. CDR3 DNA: TGTGCCAGCAGCAGGGGGGCCTTGGAGACCCAGTACTTC. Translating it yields CASSRGALETQYF.

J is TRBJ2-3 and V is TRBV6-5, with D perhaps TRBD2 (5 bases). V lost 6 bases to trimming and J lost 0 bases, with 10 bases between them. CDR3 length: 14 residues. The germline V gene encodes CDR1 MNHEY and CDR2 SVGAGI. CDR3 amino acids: CASSLAPSTDTQYF. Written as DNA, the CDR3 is TGTGCCAGCAGCCTAGCCCCTAGCACAGATACGCAGTATTTT.

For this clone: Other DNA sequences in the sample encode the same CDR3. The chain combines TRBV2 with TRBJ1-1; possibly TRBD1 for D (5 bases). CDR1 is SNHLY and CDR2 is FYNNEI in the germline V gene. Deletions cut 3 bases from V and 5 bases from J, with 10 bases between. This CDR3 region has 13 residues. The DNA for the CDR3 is TGTGCCAGCAGTGACCCGGGGGGGACTGAAGCTTTCTTT. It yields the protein CASSDPGGTEAFF.

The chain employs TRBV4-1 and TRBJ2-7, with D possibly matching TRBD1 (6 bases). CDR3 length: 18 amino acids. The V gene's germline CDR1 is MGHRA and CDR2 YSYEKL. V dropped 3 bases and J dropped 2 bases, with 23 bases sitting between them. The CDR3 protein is CASSQTKLERDKAYEQYF. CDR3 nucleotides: TGCGCCAGCAGCCAGACCAAATTAGAACGGGACAAAGCCTACGAGCAGTACTTC.

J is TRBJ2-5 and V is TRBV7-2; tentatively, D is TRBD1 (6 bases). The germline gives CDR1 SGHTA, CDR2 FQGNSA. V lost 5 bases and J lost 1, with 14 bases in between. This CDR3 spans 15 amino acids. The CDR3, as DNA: TGTGCCAGCAGCCTTATACAGGGCCCCCAAGAGACCCAGTACTTC. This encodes CASSLIQGPQETQYF. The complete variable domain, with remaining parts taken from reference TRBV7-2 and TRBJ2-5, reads GAGVSQSPSNKVTEKGKDVELRCDPISGHTALYWYRQSLGQGLEFLIYFQGNSAPDKSGLPSDRFSAERTGGSVSTLTIQRTQQEDSAVYLCASSLIQGPQETQYFGPGTRLLVL.

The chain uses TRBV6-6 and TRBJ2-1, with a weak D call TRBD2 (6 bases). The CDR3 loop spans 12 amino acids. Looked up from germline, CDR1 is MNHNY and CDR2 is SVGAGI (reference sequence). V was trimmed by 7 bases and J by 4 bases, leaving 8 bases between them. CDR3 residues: CASKAGYNEQFF. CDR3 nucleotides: TGTGCCAGCAAGGCGGGGTACAATGAGCAGTTCTTC.

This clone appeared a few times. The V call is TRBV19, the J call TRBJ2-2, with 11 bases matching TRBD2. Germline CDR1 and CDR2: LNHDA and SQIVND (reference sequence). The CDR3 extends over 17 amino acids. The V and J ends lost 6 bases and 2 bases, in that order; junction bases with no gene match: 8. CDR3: CASRGTSGGLNTGELFF. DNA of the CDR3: TGTGCCAGTAGGGGAACTAGCGGGGGATTAAACACCGGGGAGCTGTTTTTT.

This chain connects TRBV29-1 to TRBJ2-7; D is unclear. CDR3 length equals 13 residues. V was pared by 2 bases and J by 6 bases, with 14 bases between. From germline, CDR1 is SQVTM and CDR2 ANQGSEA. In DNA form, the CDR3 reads TGCAGCGTTGAATTGATCCAATCGGGCGAGCAGTACTTC. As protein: CSVELIQSGEQYF.

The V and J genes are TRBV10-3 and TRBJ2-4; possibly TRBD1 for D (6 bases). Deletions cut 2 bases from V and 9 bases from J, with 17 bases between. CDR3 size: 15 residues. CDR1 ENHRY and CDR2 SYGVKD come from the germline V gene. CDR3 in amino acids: CAISEKQGAVSIQYF. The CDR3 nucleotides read TGTGCCATCAGTGAGAAACAGGGTGCGGTAAGCATTCAGTACTTC.